This TCR beta chain comes out of a study of CD8 T cells in Susac syndrome. Study in general: There were over five sequenced Susac syndrome patients with active disease and about 8 in remission.

With random hexamers, roughly 0.45 to 1 ug RNA was reverse transcribed. The TCR beta CDR3 was amplified by immunoSEQ multiplex PCR across 54 Vbeta, 13 Jbeta. MiXCR was run by TCRdb on the immunoSEQ multiplex PCR reads, yielding one entry per CDR3 protein. The sample holds around 190,000 distinct CDR3 sequences, 94% seen once. Germline V gene data show CDR1 as SGHNT and CDR2 as YYREEE (reference sequence). The trim removed 3 bases at V and 5 bases at J, leaving 7 bases unmatched. This CDR3 region has 14 residues. TEMRA cells were enriched by FACS, while CD8+ and CD4+ T cells were obtained through a negative isolation that was performed magnetically.

The TCR was taken from a human donor with Susac syndrome. Sample: CD4+ T cells from PBMCs. J is TRBJ2-5 and V is TRBV5-4; 7 positions agree with TRBD2. The CDR3 region has the DNA TGTGCCAGCAGCTCCAGACGGGGGGTGGAGACCCAGTACTTC. This sequence encodes CASSSRRGVETQYF. The entire variable domain, with the rest obtained from reference TRBV5-4 and TRBJ2-5, is as follows: ETGVTQSPTHLIKTRGQQVTLRCSSQSGHNTVSWYQQALGQGPQFIFQYYREEENGRGNFPPRFSGLQFPNYSSELNVNALELDDSALYLCASSSRRGVETQYFGPGTRLLVL.